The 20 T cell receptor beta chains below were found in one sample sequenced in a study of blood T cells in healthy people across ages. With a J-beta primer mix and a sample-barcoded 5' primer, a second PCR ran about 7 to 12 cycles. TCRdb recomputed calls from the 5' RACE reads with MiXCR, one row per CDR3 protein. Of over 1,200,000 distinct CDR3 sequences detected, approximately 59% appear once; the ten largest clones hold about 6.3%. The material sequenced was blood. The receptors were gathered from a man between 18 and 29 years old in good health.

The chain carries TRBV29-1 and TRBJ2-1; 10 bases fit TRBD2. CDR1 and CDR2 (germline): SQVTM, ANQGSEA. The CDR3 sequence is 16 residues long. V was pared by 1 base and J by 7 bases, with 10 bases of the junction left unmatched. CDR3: CSVEVSVQREGNEQFF. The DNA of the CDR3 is TGCAGCGTTGAAGTTAGCGTCCAGCGGGAGGGGAATGAGCAGTTCTTC.

The CDR3 here is CASSSLGKAGGPNEQFF. The CDR3 nucleotides read TGCGCCAGCAGCTCCCTGGGCAAAGCGGGAGGGCCGAATGAGCAGTTCTTC. The gene calls are TRBV5-1 and TRBJ2-1; TRBD2 matches 10 bases. The CDR3 is made up of 17 amino acids. CDR1 is SGHRS, CDR2 YFSETQ, per germline. V trimming: 3 bases; J trimming: 7 bases; junction bases outside the gene matches: 13.

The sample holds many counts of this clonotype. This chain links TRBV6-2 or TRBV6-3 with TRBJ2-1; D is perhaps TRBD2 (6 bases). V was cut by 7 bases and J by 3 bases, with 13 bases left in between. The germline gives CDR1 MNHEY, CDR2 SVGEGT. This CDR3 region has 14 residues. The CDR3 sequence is CASTTGDVYNEQFF. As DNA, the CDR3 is TGTGCCAGCACGACGGGGGACGTCTACAATGAGCAGTTCTTC.

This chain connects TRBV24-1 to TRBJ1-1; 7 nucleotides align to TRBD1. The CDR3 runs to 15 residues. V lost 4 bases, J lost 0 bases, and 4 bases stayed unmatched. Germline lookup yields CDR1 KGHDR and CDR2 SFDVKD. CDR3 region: CATSDPGQLNTEAFF. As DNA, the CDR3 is TGTGCCACCAGTGACCCGGGACAGCTGAACACTGAAGCTTTCTTT.

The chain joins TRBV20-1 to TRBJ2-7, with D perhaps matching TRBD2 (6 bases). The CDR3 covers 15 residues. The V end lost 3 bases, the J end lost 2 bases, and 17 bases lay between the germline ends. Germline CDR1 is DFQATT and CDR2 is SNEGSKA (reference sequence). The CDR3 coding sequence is TGCAGTGCTAGGGAACCGGGACTTAAGACCTACGAGCAGTACTTC. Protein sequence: CSAREPGLKTYEQYF.

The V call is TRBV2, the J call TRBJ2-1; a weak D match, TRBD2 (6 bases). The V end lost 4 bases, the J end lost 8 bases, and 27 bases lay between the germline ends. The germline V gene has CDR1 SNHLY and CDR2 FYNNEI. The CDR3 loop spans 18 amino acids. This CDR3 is CASSVPNIWRGPTDEQFF. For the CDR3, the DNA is TGTGCCAGCAGTGTCCCGAATATTTGGAGGGGCCCCACCGATGAGCAGTTCTTC.

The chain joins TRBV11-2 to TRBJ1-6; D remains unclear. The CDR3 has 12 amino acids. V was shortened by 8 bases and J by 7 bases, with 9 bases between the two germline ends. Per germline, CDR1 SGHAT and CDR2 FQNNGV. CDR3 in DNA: TGTGCCAGCTGGGCGGAAAATTCACCCCTCCACTTT. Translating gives CASWAENSPLHF.

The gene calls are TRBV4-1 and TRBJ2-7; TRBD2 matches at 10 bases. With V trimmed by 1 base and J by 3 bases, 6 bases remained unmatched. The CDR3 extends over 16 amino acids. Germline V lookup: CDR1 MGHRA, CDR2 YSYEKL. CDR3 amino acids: CASSQVWGLASYEQYF. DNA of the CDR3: TGCGCCAGCAGCCAAGTTTGGGGACTAGCGAGCTACGAGCAGTACTTC.

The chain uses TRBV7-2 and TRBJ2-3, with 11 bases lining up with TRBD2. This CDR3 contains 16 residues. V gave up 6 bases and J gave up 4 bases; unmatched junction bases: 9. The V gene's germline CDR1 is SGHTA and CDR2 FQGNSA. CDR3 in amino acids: CASSSSSGGFPDTQYF. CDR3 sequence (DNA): TGTGCCAGCAGTTCTTCTAGCGGGGGGTTCCCAGATACGCAGTATTTT.

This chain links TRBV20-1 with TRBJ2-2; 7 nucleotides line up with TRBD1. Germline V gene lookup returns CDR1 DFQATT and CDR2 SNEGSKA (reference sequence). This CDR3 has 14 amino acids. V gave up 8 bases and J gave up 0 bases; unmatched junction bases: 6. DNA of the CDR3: TGCAGTACCAGAACAGGGGCGAACACCGGGGAGCTGTTTTTT. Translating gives CSTRTGANTGELFF.

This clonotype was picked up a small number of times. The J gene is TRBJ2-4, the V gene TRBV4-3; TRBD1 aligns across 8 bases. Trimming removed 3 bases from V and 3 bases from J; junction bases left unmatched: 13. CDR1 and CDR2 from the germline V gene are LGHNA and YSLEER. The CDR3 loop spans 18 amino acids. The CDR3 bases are TGCGCCAGCAGCCATGACATCTTCAGGGGGCGGGGCAAAAACATTCAGTACTTC. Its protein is CASSHDIFRGRGKNIQYF.

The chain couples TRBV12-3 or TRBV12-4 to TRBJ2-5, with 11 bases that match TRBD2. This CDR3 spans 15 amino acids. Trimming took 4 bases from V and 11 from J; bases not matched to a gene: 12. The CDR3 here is CASSSIAGGLGEQYF. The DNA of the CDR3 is TGTGCCAGCAGTTCGATAGCGGGAGGGCTAGGTGAGCAGTACTTC.

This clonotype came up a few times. This chain's CDR3 is CASSTTSGIGVEQFF. In DNA, the CDR3 is TGTGCCAGCAGTACGACTAGCGGGATAGGGGTTGAGCAGTTCTTC. The V gene is TRBV27, the J gene TRBJ2-1, with 11 positions matching TRBD2. This CDR3 has 15 amino acids. V lost 5 bases and J lost 9; bases outside the gene matches: 9. Germline CDR1 MNHEY, CDR2 SMNVEV (reference sequence).

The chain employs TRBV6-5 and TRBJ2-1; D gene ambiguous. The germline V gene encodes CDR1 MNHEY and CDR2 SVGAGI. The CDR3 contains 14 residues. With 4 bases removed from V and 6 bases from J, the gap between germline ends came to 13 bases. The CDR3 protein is CASSFLPNFNEQFF. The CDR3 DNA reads TGTGCCAGCAGTTTTCTACCCAACTTCAATGAGCAGTTCTTC.

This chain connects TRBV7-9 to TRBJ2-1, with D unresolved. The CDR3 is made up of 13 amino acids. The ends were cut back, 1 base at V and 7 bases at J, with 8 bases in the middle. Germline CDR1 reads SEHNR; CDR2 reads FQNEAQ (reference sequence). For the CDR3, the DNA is TGTGCCAGCAGCTTAGTGTATAGGAATGAGCAGTTCTTC. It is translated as CASSLVYRNEQFF.

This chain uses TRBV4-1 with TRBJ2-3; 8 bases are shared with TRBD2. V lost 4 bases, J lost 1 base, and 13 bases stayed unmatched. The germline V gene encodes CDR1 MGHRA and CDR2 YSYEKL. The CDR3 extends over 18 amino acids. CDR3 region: CASSPMGTSGSGTDTQYF. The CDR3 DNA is TGCGCCAGCAGCCCTATGGGTACAAGCGGGAGCGGCACAGATACGCAGTATTTT.

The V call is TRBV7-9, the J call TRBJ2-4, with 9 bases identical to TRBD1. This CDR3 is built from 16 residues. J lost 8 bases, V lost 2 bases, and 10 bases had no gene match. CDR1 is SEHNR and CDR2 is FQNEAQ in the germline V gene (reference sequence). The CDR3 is CASSLPPGQGSDIQYF. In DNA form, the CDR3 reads TGTGCCAGCAGCTTACCCCCGGGACAGGGATCGGACATTCAGTACTTC.

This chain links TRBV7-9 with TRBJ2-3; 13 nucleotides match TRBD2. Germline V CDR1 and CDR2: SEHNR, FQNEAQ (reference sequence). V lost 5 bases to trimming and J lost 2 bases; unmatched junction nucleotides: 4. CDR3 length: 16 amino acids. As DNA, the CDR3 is TGTGCCAGCAGCCGACTAGCGGGGGGTCACACAGATACGCAGTATTTT. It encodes CASSRLAGGHTDTQYF. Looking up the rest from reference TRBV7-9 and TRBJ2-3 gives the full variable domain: DTGVSQNPRHKITKRGQNVTFRCDPISEHNRLYWYRQTLGQGPEFLTYFQNEAQLEKSRLLSDRFSAERPKGSFSTLEIQRTEQGDSAMYLCASSRLAGGHTDTQYFGPGTRLTVL.

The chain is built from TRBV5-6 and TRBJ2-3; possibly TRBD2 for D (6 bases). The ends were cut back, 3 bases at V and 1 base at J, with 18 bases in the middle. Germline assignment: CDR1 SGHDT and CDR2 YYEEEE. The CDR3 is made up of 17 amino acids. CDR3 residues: CASSYKTTGGGTDTQYF. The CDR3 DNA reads TGTGCCAGCAGCTATAAAACCACCGGGGGAGGCACAGATACGCAGTATTTT.

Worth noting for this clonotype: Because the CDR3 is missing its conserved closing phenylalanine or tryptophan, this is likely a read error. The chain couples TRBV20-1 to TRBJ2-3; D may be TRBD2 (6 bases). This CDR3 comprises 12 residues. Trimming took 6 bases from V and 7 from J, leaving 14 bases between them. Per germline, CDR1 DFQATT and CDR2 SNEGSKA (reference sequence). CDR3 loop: CSALLALNTQYL. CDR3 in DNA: TGCAGTGCCCTGCTAGCGTTGAATACGCAGTATTTA.